The rows below give T cell receptor beta chains drawn from one sample of a study of Graves' ophthalmopathy and Graves' hyperthyroidism. TCRdb reprocessed the multiplex PCR reads via MiXCR and lists one record per CDR3 protein. Of a few hundred thousand distinct CDR3 sequences in the sample, under 45% were seen once. Material for sequencing was peripheral blood or thyroid tissue (not recorded which). The receptors come from an adult man with Graves' hyperthyroidism. CDR3s include the opening cysteine and the closing phenylalanine or tryptophan. Fields, in order: clone size, J gene, D gene, V gene, CDR3 protein, CDR3 DNA. D genes are given only for firm matches. The size field is filled for only some rows; it gives once, few, many or a size class.

few | TRBJ1-2 | TRBD1 | TRBV5-4 | CASSLTGGNYGYTF | TGTGCCAGCAGCCTGACAGGGGGCAACTATGGCTACACCTTC
. | TRBJ1-4 | . | TRBV20-1 | CSAREAGSGTDEKLVF | TGCAGTGCTAGAGAAGCAGGGTCGGGAACGGATGAAAAACTGGTTTTT
many | TRBJ1-1 | . | TRBV20-1 | CSGGTLYTEAFF | TGCAGTGGAGGGACACTCTACACTGAAGCTTTCTTT
. | TRBJ2-7 | . | TRBV20-1 | CSARLPGETFYEQYF | TGCAGTGCTAGGCTCCCGGGAGAAACTTTTTACGAGCAGTACTTC
many | TRBJ1-1 | . | TRBV5-1 | CASSSGLPNTEAFF | TGCGCCAGCAGCTCCGGACTACCAAACACTGAAGCTTTCTTT
few | TRBJ2-1 | TRBD1 | TRBV24-1 | CATSASTGGPYNEQFF | TGTGCCACCAGTGCTTCGACAGGGGGCCCCTACAATGAGCAGTTCTTC
. | TRBJ1-5 | TRBD1 | TRBV6-5 | CASSYGTGGSPQHF | TGTGCCAGCAGTTACGGGACAGGGGGTTCGCCCCAGCATTTT
. | TRBJ2-7 | TRBD2 | TRBV29-1 | CSVETGVAGAEQYF | TGCAGCGTTGAAACGGGGGTAGCGGGAGCCGAGCAGTACTTC
many | TRBJ1-3 | . | TRBV29-1 | CSVRQLFSGNTIYF | TGCAGCGTTAGGCAGCTGTTCTCTGGAAACACCATATATTTT
. | TRBJ2-5 | . | TRBV20-1 | CGAGAEETQYF | TGCGGTGCTGGAGCCGAAGAGACCCAGTACTTC
. | TRBJ1-2 | . | TRBV9 | CAGSISTRDDYTF | TGTGCCGGCAGCATCTCCACGAGGGATGACTACACCTTC
. | TRBJ1-3 | TRBD1 | TRBV12-3/TRBV12-4 | CASSLRGHSGNTTYF | TGTGCCAGCAGTTTAAGGGGGCACTCTGGAAACACCACATATTTT
many | TRBJ2-7 | . | TRBV11-2 | CASSLEFYEQYF | TGTGCCAGCAGCTTAGAGTTCTACGAGCAGTACTTC
. | TRBJ2-2 | . | TRBV7-9 | CASSQVSRGTGELFF | TGCGCCAGCAGCCAAGTTAGTAGAGGCACCGGGGAGCTGTTTTTT
many | TRBJ2-7 | TRBD2 | TRBV7-2 | CASSPGLAVSLASYEQYF | TGTGCCAGCAGCCCAGGACTAGCGGTGTCCCTGGCGTCCTACGAGCAGTACTTC
many | TRBJ2-7 | . | TRBV12-3/TRBV12-4 | CASTPAQGFSEQYF | TGTGCCAGCACTCCAGCACAGGGTTTCTCCGAGCAGTACTTC
few | TRBJ1-4 | . | TRBV14 | CASSQERGVNEKLFF | TGTGCCAGCAGCCAAGAGAGGGGGGTGAATGAAAAACTGTTTTTT
many | TRBJ2-5 | . | TRBV24-1 | CATSDSTDGAYQETQYF | TGTGCCACCAGTGATTCTACGGACGGAGCGTACCAAGAGACCCAGTACTTC
. | TRBJ1-4 | TRBD1 | TRBV5-4 | CASSSMTGRGEKLSF | TGTGCCAGCAGCTCTATGACAGGGCGAGGTGAAAAACTGTCTTTT
few | TRBJ1-5 | TRBD1 | TRBV18 | CASSPGTDNQPQHF | TGTGCCAGCTCACCCGGGACAGACAATCAGCCCCAGCATTTT
. | TRBJ1-1 | . | TRBV7-3 | CASSGGGAAFF | TGTGCCAGCAGCGGGGGAGGGGCGGCTTTCTTT
. | TRBJ2-7 | TRBD2 | TRBV20-1 | CSARKTSGPYEQYF | TGCAGTGCTAGAAAGACTAGCGGTCCTTACGAGCAGTACTTC
many | TRBJ1-5 | . | TRBV20-1 | CSARDTRNSNQPQHF | TGCAGTGCTAGAGATACCAGAAATAGCAATCAGCCCCAGCATTTT
many | TRBJ1-1 | . | TRBV6-5 | CASSYAGVNTEAFF | TGTGCCAGCAGTTACGCGGGTGTGAACACTGAAGCTTTCTTT
. | TRBJ1-6 | . | TRBV20-1 | CSAPSPAANSPLHF | TGCAGTGCCCCCTCCCCAGCAGCAAATTCACCCCTCCACTTT
. | TRBJ2-1 | TRBD2 | TRBV24-1 | CATSDLAGTSAYNEQFF | TGTGCCACCAGTGATTTGGCTGGGACTAGCGCGTACAATGAGCAGTTCTTC
many | TRBJ1-6 | . | TRBV5-8 | CASSLEGGIASPLHF | TGTGCCAGCAGCTTGGAGGGGGGAATAGCTTCACCCCTCCACTTT
. | TRBJ1-3 | . | TRBV7-2 | CASSLTAGKSGSTIYF | TGTGCCAGCAGCCTGACAGCTGGAAAGTCTGGAAGCACCATATATTTT